Shown below are 10 T cell receptor beta chains from a single sample sequenced in a study of T cell responses to AZD1222 COVID-19 vaccine. TCRdb's table, derived via immunoSEQ multiplex PCR, lists solely in-frame clones and lacks some. The repertoire holds over 80,000 clones, with roughly nine tenths as singletons. Sequenced material: peripheral blood, taken 28 days after the second AZD1222 dose. The receptors originated from an adult who received the AZD1222 COVID-19 vaccine.

The rearrangement uses TRBV28 and TRBJ2-1, with 11 bases that match TRBD2. V lost 8 bases, J lost 8 bases, and 14 bases stayed unmatched. The CDR3 contains 16 residues. Germline CDR1 MDHEN, CDR2 SYDVKM. The CDR3 spells CASPPLAGGGSDEQFF. The CDR3, as DNA: TGTGCCAGCCCCCCGCTAGCGGGAGGTGGGAGCGATGAGCAGTTCTTC. Based on the CDR3 plus reference TRBV28 and TRBJ2-1, the full variable domain is DVKVTQSSRYLVKRTGEKVFLECVQDMDHENMFWYRQDPGLGLRLIYFSYDVKMKEKGDIPEGYSVSREKKERFSLILESASTNQTSMYLCASPPLAGGGSDEQFFGPGTRLTVL.

The chain combines TRBV21-1 with TRBJ1-4. TRBV21-1 is assigned pseudogene status. This CDR3 contains 15 residues. The CDR3 sequence: CASSPLGEGVEKLFF. The CDR3 nucleotides are TGTGCCAGCTCACCGCTCGGGGAGGGGGTTGAAAAACTGTTTTTT.

The chain joins TRBV12-5 to TRBJ2-5, with D possibly being TRBD2 (5 bases). The CDR3 is made up of 13 amino acids. The ends were cut back, 2 bases at V and 3 bases at J, with 7 bases in the middle. CDR1 LGHNT and CDR2 FRNRAP come from the germline V gene. The CDR3 DNA is TGTGCTAGTGGTTTGTACGGGGAAGAGACCCAGTACTTC. As protein: CASGLYGEETQYF. Full variable domain (outside the CDR3, taken from reference TRBV12-5 and TRBJ2-5): DARVTQTPRHKVTEMGQEVTMRCQPILGHNTVFWYRQTMMQGLELLAYFRNRAPLDDSGMPKDRFSAEMPDATLATLKIQPSEPRDSAVYFCASGLYGEETQYFGPGTRLLVL.

This clone came up a few times. The chain employs TRBV7-2 and TRBJ2-1; D is ambiguous. CDR3 length equals 14 residues. Germline V gives CDR1 SGHTA, CDR2 FQGNSA. Deletions cut 1 base from V and 4 bases from J, with 8 bases between. Here the CDR3 DNA reads TGTGCCAGCAGCTTAGTATGGCTGTACAATGAGCAGTTCTTC. Translated, it gives CASSLVWLYNEQFF.

This clone showed up just once. This chain connects TRBV11-2 to TRBJ2-7; no clear D gene. The CDR3 is 13 amino acids. The V gene lost 1 base and the J gene lost 3 bases, with 7 bases spanning the gap. Germline V lookup: CDR1 SGHAT, CDR2 FQNNGV. CDR3 nucleotides: TGTGCCAGCAGCTTAGTAGCTCACTACGAGCAGTACTTC. Its protein product is CASSLVAHYEQYF.

The V gene is TRBV28, the J gene TRBJ1-4; 9 positions match TRBD1. The CDR3 runs to 15 residues. Germline loops: CDR1 MDHEN, CDR2 SYDVKM. Losses at the gene ends were 6 bases for V and 5 bases for J; bases not matched to a gene: 7. The CDR3 DNA sequence: TGTGCCAGCAGCCGGCCGGGACAGGGAAATGAAAAACTGTTTTTT. The encoded protein is CASSRPGQGNEKLFF. Using reference TRBV28 and TRBJ1-4 for the parts outside the CDR3, the full variable domain is DVKVTQSSRYLVKRTGEKVFLECVQDMDHENMFWYRQDPGLGLRLIYFSYDVKMKEKGDIPEGYSVSREKKERFSLILESASTNQTSMYLCASSRPGQGNEKLFFGSGTQLSVL.

CDR3 bases: TGTGCCAGCAGCTTCAGTCAGCGGGAGACCCAGTACTTC. Encoded protein: CASSFSQRETQYF. The V and J genes are TRBV11-2 and TRBJ2-5; D possibly corresponds to TRBD2 (5 bases). Trimming took off 3 bases at V and 5 bases at J, with 10 bases between the two ends. The CDR3 contains 13 residues. From germline, CDR1 is SGHAT and CDR2 FQNNGV.

The V call is TRBV27, the J call TRBJ2-1; the match to TRBD2 covers 12 bases. CDR3 length equals 14 residues. V shed 7 bases, J shed 6 bases, and the junction held 4 bases outside the gene matches. Per germline, CDR1 MNHEY and CDR2 SMNVEV (reference sequence). CDR3 in DNA: TGTGCCAGCAATACTAGCGGGAGGTGCAATGAGCAGTTCTTC. Amino acid sequence: CASNTSGRCNEQFF.

The chain uses TRBV19 and TRBJ2-6, with D unresolved. V lost 3 bases, J lost 1 base, and 7 bases lay in between. Germline lookup yields CDR1 LNHDA and CDR2 SQIVND (reference sequence). CDR3 length: 15 amino acids. The CDR3 sequence: CASSIFGSGANVLTF. CDR3 DNA: TGTGCCAGTAGTATTTTTGGGTCTGGGGCCAACGTCCTGACTTTC.

The J gene is TRBJ1-6, the V gene TRBV27; D call uncertain. Germline-derived CDR1 and CDR2 are MNHEY and SMNVEV (reference sequence). This CDR3 comprises 16 residues. With 4 bases removed from V and 0 bases from J, the gap between germline ends came to 10 bases. Here the CDR3 DNA reads TGTGCCAGCAGTTCGAGCGCGAGCTCCTATAATTCACCCCTCCACTTT. Amino acid sequence: CASSSSASSYNSPLHF.